This T cell receptor beta chain is drawn from a study of T cells in localized non-small cell lung cancer (dated by TCRdb to 2020 to 2021). Study-level background: T cell repertoires of more than 200 early-stage NSCLC patients were analyzed, with tumors being compared against uninvolved tumor-adjacent lungs. The cohort was made up of fewer than 250 treatment-naive NSCLC patients whose localized lung tumors had been resected. Of the NSCLC patients, fewer than 150 were male and approximately 100 were female, and the mean age was approximately 66 years.

Beyond this particular receptor, the publication reports: Because multi-region tumor sequencing was not done, intratumor heterogeneity could not be ruled out. Uninvolved tumor-adjacent lung showed the highest T cell clonality, higher than tumor, which suggests more focused antigenic responses in the uninvolved tumor-adjacent lung. Longer overall survival was associated with higher blood T cell density, whereas shorter survival was associated with higher adjacent-lung clonality. Because of the exploratory design, TCR variables were selected using unadjusted p-values without false-discovery rate correction. Of the top 100 tumor clones, a median of roughly 53 were detected in paired uninvolved adjacent lung; 28 were also among that lung's top 100.

TCR beta CDR3 regions were sequenced from DNA using the immunoSEQ Assay. As for the authors' bioinformatics: T cell density was computed as TCR beta template counts normalized to usable DNA estimated by amplifying housekeeping genes. Richness was estimated with the preseqR package, extrapolating to 400,000 templates for PBMC samples and 120,000 templates for tissue samples. Clonality was defined by subtracting Pielou's evenness from one. Tissue-enriched TCRs were identified through differential abundance testing performed on productive amino-acid clonotypes, with a minimum total count of 5 and an alpha of 0.1. Repertoire overlap between compartments was quantified with the Jaccard Index and Morisita Overlap Index. TCR beta CDR3s were clustered by GLIPH together with public tetramer-defined viral CDR3s, and at least three viral sequences plus V-gene enrichment were required for viral motifs. Entries here come from immuneACCESS through TCRdb and include only in-frame sequences with V and J called. Some clones fail to appear in such tables; in the studies checked, an unresolved V gene covers under half of the shortfall, and the cause of the remainder is unknown. For V, J and clone size, that table is used; D and trimming come from the DNA. In this sample the table shows fewer than 25,000 clones, around 89% of which occur a single time. The ten top clones hold around 6% of the sample.

At diagnosis, peripheral blood, uninvolved tumor-adjacent lung and tumor were collected and stored as a combination of fresh-frozen and FFPE material. For TCR repertoire profiling, the blood samples were analyzed as peripheral blood mononuclear cells. About this clone: Its antigen has not been determined. No much larger clone is present one base from it, and per-base qualities are unavailable.

From the germline V gene, CDR1 is MNHNS and CDR2 is SASEGT. Trimming takes 0 bases from V and 0 bases from J, and the germline ends sit 9 bases apart. CDR3 length: 17 amino acids, cysteine to phenylalanine. Only CDR3 DNA is held: 51 bases, read in frame from base 1. The rearrangement combines TRBV6-1 with TRBJ1-6; the D gene identity is not certain. The origin of this receptor is a man between 40 and 70 years old with stage II lung adenocarcinoma. The source material was PBMCs, sampled before any cancer treatment. The CDR3 is CASSEASPGSYNSPLHF. The DNA sequence is as follows: TGTGCCAGCAGTGAAGCATCTCCGGGCTCCTATAATTCACCCCTCCACTTT.